The clone carrying this TCR beta chain was seen many times. Unique molecular identifiers featured in how the TCRbeta library was prepared. TCRdb ran MiXCR on the PCR reads and lists one entry per CDR3 protein. The sample holds roughly 200,000 distinct CDR3 sequences, 6% to 7% seen once. The sample belongs to a study of T-cell reconstitution after alpha-beta-depleted transplantation in children. CDR3 length: 11 residues. V was clipped by 6 bases and J by 4 bases, with 9 bases between them. Germline V CDR1 and CDR2: DFQATT, SNEGSKA (reference sequence). The sequence derives from a human donor who donated a stem cell graft to a child with Wiskott-Aldrich syndrome. This rearrangement joins TRBV20-1 to TRBJ2-5; no definite D call. Sequences were derived from PBMCs from the stem cell graft donor, sampled from the stem cell graft. DNA for the CDR3: TGCAGTGCCCTGCGAAGAGAGACCCAGTACTTC. Translation gives CSALRRETQYF.